One sample yielded the 15 T cell receptor beta chains listed below, sequenced in a study of blood T cell repertoires in COVID-19. The assay was immunoSEQ multiplex PCR, and TCRdb's table has in-frame clones only and misses some. The sample includes a few hundred thousand clones, 70% to 90% seen only once; the top ten take about 5.2%. The sequencing sample was made of peripheral blood. The receptors here all came from a woman aged 55-70 years with COVID-19, enrolled during active disease.

The V gene is TRBV19, the J gene TRBJ1-5; D unresolved. The CDR3 is made up of 18 amino acids. Germline V gene lookup returns CDR1 LNHDA and CDR2 SQIVND (reference sequence). V shed 2 bases and J shed 3 bases, with 20 bases lying between them. CDR3 DNA: TGTGCCAGTAGTATATCGGGTTACGGTCTTGGTGACAATCAGCCCCAGCATTTT. This gives the protein CASSISGYGLGDNQPQHF.

The V and J genes are TRBV11-2 and TRBJ1-3; D gene unclear. The V gene lost 3 bases and the J gene lost 0 bases, with 15 bases spanning the gap. This CDR3 is 17 amino acids long. Per germline, CDR1 SGHAT and CDR2 FQNNGV. CDR3 sequence (DNA): TGTGCCAGCAGCTTTATAAAACGTAGTCTCTCTGGAAACACCATATATTTT. It yields the protein CASSFIKRSLSGNTIYF.

The rearrangement joins TRBV7-9 to TRBJ2-6; 8 bases are shared with TRBD1. CDR3 length equals 15 residues. The V gene's germline CDR1 is SEHNR and CDR2 FQNEAQ (reference sequence). V was pared by 5 bases and J by 2 bases, with 2 bases of the junction left unmatched. CDR3 protein: CASSLTGAGANVLTF. The CDR3 DNA is TGTGCCAGCAGCCTGACAGGGGCTGGGGCCAACGTCCTGACTTTC.

J is TRBJ2-2 and V is TRBV6-2 or TRBV6-3; 9 bases agree with TRBD2. In germline, CDR1 is MNHEY, CDR2 SVGEGT. With 1 base clipped from V and 5 bases from J, the junction kept 5 bases outside the gene matches. The CDR3 is 16 amino acids. The CDR3 nucleotides are TGTGCCAGCAGTTACTTTAGCGGGAGCTGGACCGGGGAGCTGTTTTTT. Amino acids: CASSYFSGSWTGELFF.

J is TRBJ2-5 and V is TRBV15; TRBD1 aligns across 11 bases. V dropped 0 bases and J dropped 1; count of bases not matched to a gene: 10. This CDR3 region has 19 residues. Per germline, CDR1 LNHNV and CDR2 YYDKDF (reference sequence). In nucleotides, the CDR3 is TGTGCCACCAGCAGAGATGGGGACAGGGGGTCCGCACTCCAAGAGACCCAGTACTTC. Amino acids: CATSRDGDRGSALQETQYF.

The CDR3 nucleotides are TGTGCCAGCAGCGGAGGGTCCTTTCGTGGCTACACCTTC. Its protein is CASSGGSFRGYTF. The chain has TRBV14 and TRBJ1-2; no firm D call. Trimming left V 5 bases short and J 7 bases short, with 14 bases between. Per the germline V gene, CDR1 is SGHDN and CDR2 is FVKESK. This CDR3 has 13 residues.

The chain combines TRBV6-4 with TRBJ2-1; 11 bases align to TRBD2. There are 15 residues in the CDR3. The germline V gene has CDR1 MRHNA and CDR2 SNTAGT. V was pared by 6 bases and J by 8 bases, with 9 bases of the junction left unmatched. CDR3 in amino acids: CASSVTSGSIDEQFF. The CDR3 nucleotides read TGTGCCAGCAGCGTCACTAGCGGGAGCATCGATGAGCAGTTCTTC.

This clone was found once. The chain employs TRBV24-1 and TRBJ2-3, with TRBD2 identical over 12 bases. The CDR3 extends over 16 amino acids. Per germline, CDR1 KGHDR and CDR2 SFDVKD. The ends lost 3 bases at V and 5 bases at J; junction bases unmatched: 5. The CDR3 DNA reads TGTGCCACCAGTGATCCAGGGACTAGCGGGCGAGATACGCAGTATTTT. Translated: CATSDPGTSGRDTQYF.

The gene calls are TRBV28 and TRBJ2-4; 7 positions agree with TRBD1. The CDR3 length is 13 residues. Germline loops: CDR1 MDHEN, CDR2 SYDVKM. The junction had 5 bases not matched to a gene; V was cut back by 5 bases and J by 7 bases. CDR3 sequence: CASSQGGSNIQYF. The CDR3 region has the DNA TGTGCCAGCAGTCAAGGGGGCTCGAACATTCAGTACTTC.

This chain connects TRBV28 to TRBJ1-3; D possibly corresponds to TRBD1 (5 bases). The CDR3 is made up of 15 amino acids. Germline loops: CDR1 MDHEN, CDR2 SYDVKM. The CDR3, as DNA: TGTGCAGCGGGTTTGGGGGGGTACTCTGGAAACACCATATATTTT. It specifies CAAGLGGYSGNTIYF.

The rearrangement links TRBV7-9 to TRBJ1-2; D may be TRBD1 (5 bases). Germline CDR1 reads SEHNR; CDR2 reads FQNEAQ (reference sequence). The germline V and J ends were trimmed by 5 bases and 6 bases, with 19 bases remaining between them. The CDR3 totals 15 residues. The CDR3 sequence: CASSLTGLPSDGYTF. In nucleotides, the CDR3 is TGTGCCAGCAGCCTTACGGGACTACCTTCGGATGGCTACACCTTC.

The V gene is TRBV5-1, the J gene TRBJ2-2; 8 bases line up with TRBD2. Trimming took 4 bases from V and 7 from J; bases not matched to a gene: 9. In germline, CDR1 is SGHRS, CDR2 YFSETQ. The CDR3 has 15 residues. This CDR3 is CASSRLAGYGGELFF. The DNA for the CDR3 is TGCGCCAGCAGCCGCCTAGCGGGTTACGGCGGGGAGCTGTTTTTT.

The chain couples TRBV29-1 to TRBJ2-7, with 9 bases aligning to TRBD2. CDR3 length equals 14 residues. The germline V gene encodes CDR1 SQVTM and CDR2 ANQGSEA. The V segment lost 6 bases and the J segment 12 bases; nucleotides outside the gene matches: 18. In DNA, the CDR3 is TGCAGCGTAGAAATAGCCCAGACTAGCGGAATGCGGTACTTC. Its translation: CSVEIAQTSGMRYF.

The V and J genes are TRBV9 and TRBJ2-1; 8 nucleotides agree with TRBD1. In germline, CDR1 is SGDLS, CDR2 YYNGEE. Losses at the gene ends were 0 bases for V and 10 bases for J; bases not matched to a gene: 6. This CDR3 is 14 amino acids long. The CDR3: CASSVDPTGDEQFF. CDR3 DNA sequence: TGTGCCAGCAGCGTAGACCCGACAGGGGACGAGCAGTTCTTC.

V is TRBV5-8 and J is TRBJ1-5; D not certain. V lost 1 base to trimming and J lost 5 bases, with 4 bases between them. The V gene's germline CDR1 is SGHTS and CDR2 YDEGEE. The CDR3 length is 12 residues. This CDR3 is CASSLLYQPQHF. The CDR3 DNA follows: TGTGCCAGCAGCTTGCTGTATCAGCCCCAGCATTTT.